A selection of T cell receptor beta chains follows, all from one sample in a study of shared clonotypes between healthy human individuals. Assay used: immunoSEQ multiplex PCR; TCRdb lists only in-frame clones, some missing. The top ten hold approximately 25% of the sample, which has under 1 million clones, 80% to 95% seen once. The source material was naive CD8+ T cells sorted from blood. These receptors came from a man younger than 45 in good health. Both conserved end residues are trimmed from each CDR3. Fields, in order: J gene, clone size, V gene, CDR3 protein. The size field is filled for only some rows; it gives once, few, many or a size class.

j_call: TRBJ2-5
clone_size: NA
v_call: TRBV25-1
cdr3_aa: ASSEWQTKQETQY

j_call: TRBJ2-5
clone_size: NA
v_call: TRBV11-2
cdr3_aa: ASSSWVQETQY

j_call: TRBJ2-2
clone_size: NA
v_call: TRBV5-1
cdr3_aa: ASSRRDMNTGELF

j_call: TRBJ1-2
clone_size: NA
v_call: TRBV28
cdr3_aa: ASSRPRGGGGYT

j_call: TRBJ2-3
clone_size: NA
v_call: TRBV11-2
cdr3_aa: ASSSPSGNTDTQY

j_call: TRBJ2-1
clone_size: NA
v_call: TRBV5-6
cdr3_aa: ASSVTFYNEQF

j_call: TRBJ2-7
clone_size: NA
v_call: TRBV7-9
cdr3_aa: ASSMNKGDSSYEQY

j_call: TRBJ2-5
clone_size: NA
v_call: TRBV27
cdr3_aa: ASSFSAGETQY

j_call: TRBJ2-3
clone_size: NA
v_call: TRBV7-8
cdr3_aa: ASSRRLAGGPEDTQY

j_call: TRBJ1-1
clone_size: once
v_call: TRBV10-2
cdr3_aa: ASSEETQEAF

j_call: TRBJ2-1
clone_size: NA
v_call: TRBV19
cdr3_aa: ASSMTRYNEQF

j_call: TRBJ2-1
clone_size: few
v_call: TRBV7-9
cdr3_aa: ASRRGLSWEQF

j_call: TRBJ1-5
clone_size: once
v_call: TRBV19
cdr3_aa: ASSIRQTHSNQPQH

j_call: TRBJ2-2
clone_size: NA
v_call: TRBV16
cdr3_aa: ASSPRTSPGTGELF

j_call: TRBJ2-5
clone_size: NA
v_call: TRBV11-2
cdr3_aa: ASSLVSGLVSETQY

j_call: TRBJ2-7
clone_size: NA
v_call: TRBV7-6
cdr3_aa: ASSPRGANAYEQY

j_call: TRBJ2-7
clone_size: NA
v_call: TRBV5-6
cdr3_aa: ASSSGAVYEQY

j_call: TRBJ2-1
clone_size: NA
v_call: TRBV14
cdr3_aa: ASSQGLAGGSEQF

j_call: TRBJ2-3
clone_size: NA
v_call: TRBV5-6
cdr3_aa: ASSFGTDTQY

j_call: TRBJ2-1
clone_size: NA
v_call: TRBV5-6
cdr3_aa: ASSPLSSGSYYNEQF

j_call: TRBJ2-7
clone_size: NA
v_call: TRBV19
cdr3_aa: ASSPGQGVYEQY

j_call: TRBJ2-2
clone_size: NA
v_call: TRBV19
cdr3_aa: ASSTSVGSGELF

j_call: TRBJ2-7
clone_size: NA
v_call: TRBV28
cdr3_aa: ASSLEMDRDYEQY

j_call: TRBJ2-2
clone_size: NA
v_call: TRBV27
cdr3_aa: ASSLTEGPTGELF

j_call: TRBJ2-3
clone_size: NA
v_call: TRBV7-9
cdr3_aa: ASSLEGLAGVGDTQY